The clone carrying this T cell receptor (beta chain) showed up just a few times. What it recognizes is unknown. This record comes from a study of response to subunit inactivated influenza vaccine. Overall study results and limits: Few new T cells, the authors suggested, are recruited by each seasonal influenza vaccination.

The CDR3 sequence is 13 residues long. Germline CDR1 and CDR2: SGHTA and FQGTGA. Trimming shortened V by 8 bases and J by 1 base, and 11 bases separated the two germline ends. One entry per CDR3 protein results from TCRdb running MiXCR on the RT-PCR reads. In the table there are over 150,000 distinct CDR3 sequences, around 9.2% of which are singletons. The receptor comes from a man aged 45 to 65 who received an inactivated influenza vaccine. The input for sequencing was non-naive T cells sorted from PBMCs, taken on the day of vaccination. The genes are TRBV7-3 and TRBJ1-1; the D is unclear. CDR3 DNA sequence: TGTGCCAGCTCCTTCAGTTGGAACACTGAAGCTTTCTTT. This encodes CASSFSWNTEAFF.